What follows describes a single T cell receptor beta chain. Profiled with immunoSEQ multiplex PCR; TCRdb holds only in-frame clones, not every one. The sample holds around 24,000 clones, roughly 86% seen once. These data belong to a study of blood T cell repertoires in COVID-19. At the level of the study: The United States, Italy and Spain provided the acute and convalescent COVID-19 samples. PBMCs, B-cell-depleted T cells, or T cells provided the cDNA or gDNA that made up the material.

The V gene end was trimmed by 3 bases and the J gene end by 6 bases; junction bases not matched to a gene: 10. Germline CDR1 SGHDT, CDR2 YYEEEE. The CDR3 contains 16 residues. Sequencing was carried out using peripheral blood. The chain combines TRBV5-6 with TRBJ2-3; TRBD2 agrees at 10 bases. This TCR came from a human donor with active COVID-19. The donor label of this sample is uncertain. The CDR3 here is CASSSRLAGAGDTQYF. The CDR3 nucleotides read TGTGCCAGCAGCTCACGCCTAGCGGGGGCTGGGGATACGCAGTATTTT.